One TCR beta chain is described in this entry. This clonotype has a handful of counts. Which antigen it targets is not known. Nothing much larger sits one base from this clone, and base qualities are not available. Library preparation employed PCR. Sequencing was performed on an Illumina HiSeq 2500. To reduce PCR and sequencing biases, unique molecular identifiers were built into the TCR beta cDNA libraries. Per 1 to 10 million input T cells, roughly 500,000 cDNA molecules were obtained, such that each molecule approximated one T cell. The patient libraries were prepared and sequenced using the same protocol as the earlier healthy control dataset. Within a given batch, samples were prepared together, multiplexed and sequenced on the same HiSeq lane. In the original analysis: Raw barcoded reads were processed with MIGEC, and single-read molecular identifier groups were discarded before consensus assembly and CDR3 extraction. Clonotype tables were post-analysed with VDJtools, and diversity was normalized by down-sampling all datasets to the smallest sample size. Repertoire overlap clustering matched CDR3 amino acid but not nucleotide sequences to correct batch-related cross-sample contamination. TCRdb reprocessing: public reads trimmed at Q25 with fastp, clones called with MiXCR, in-frame beta chains kept. Rows with a matching CDR3 protein are joined into one entry that keeps the most common DNA and genes. The V and J calls were not made by the authors but by TCRdb's processing. The sample profile shows 250,000 to 300,000 distinct CDR3 sequences; 36% of them were found once. The ten top clones hold around 4.7% of the sample.

TCR beta repertoires were profiled from peripheral blood of over 10 young patients with multiple sclerosis to demonstrate the VDJtools post-analysis software. The multiple sclerosis patients were children and adolescents between about 6 and 16 years of age. This record comes from a study of post-analysis software for immune sequencing data (dated by TCRdb to between 2014 and 2017). Broadly, across the study: Relapsing-remitting, secondary progressive and progressive-relapsing multiple sclerosis were recorded as disease courses, and subtype annotation was lacking for some patients. Patient repertoires were compared against roughly 12 previously published healthy control repertoires from donors aged about 6 to 26 years. A subset of samples was prepared in parallel using single-end sample barcoding, then pooled and co-amplified after Illumina adapter ligation. The paper as a whole reports these results and caveats: Patients showed significantly higher frequencies than controls for several TRBV segments, among them TRBV5-6, TRBV5-1 and TRBV20-1. When samples were clustered directly using the F measure, samples prepared in the same batch co-clustered strongly, which prompted a batch-effect correction. The control group was slightly older than the multiple sclerosis patient group. Significantly lower normalized Chao1 diversity was found in multiple sclerosis patients than in controls, suggesting substantial peripheral T-cell clonal expansion.

At the junction V is shortened by 4 bases and J by 3 bases, with 20 bases in between. The germline V gene provides CDR1 SGHRS and CDR2 YFSETQ. From cysteine to phenylalanine, the CDR3 is 16 amino acids long. Of the read, only the CDR3 DNA is kept; its 48 bases are in frame from base 1. The TCR sequence derives from a girl between 5 and 17 years old with multiple sclerosis. The sequencing input was blood. The sequence links TRBV5-1 to TRBJ2-7; the D segment could be TRBD2, given 7 matching bases. Here the CDR3 is given as CASSPGGGGVNYEQYF. The DNA sequence follows: TGCGCCAGCAGCCCGGGGGGCGGGGGCGTAAACTACGAGCAGTACTTC.